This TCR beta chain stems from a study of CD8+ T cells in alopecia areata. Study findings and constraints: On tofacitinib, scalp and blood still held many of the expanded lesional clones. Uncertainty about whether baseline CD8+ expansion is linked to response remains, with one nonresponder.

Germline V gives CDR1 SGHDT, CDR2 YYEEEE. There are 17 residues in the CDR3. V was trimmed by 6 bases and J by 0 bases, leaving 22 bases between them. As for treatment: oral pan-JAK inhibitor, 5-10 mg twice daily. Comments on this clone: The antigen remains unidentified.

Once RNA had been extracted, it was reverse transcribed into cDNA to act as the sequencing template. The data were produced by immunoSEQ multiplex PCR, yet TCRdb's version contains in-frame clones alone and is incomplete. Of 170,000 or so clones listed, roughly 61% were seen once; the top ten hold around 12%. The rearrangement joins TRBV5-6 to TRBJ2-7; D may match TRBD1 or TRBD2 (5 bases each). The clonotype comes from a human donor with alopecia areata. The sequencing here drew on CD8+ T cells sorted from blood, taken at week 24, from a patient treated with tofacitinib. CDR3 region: CASTSPGADFNSYEQYF. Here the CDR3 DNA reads TGTGCCAGCACCTCCCCCGGGGCAGACTTCAACTCCTACGAGCAGTACTTC.